Below are 26 T cell receptor beta chains sequenced from a single sample in a study of CD8 T cells in ankylosing spondylitis. Study-level points and caveats: A TCR beta motif of 8 or 9 highly homologous variants appeared characteristic of ankylosing spondylitis blood.

Using its own MiXCR run on the 5' RACE reads, TCRdb lists one record per CDR3 protein. Among fewer than 750,000 distinct CDR3 sequences listed, about 20% were seen once. Antigens of these TCRs are unknown. Material: blood, either unsorted or a sorted T cell fraction (not recorded which). These receptors came from a male donor with ankylosing spondylitis.

The chain links TRBV4-1 to TRBJ2-1; TRBD2 aligns across 9 bases. Germline CDR1 and CDR2: MGHRA and YSYEKL. Germline trimming cut 5 bases from V and 2 bases from J; bases unmatched to any gene: 16. CDR3 length: 19 residues. The CDR3 loop is CASSMRHPLAGIPYNEQFF. In DNA, the CDR3 is TGCGCCAGCAGCATGCGGCACCCACTAGCGGGCATTCCCTACAATGAGCAGTTCTTC.

This chain connects TRBV11-2 to TRBJ2-1; 12 bases are a match to TRBD2. The CDR3 extends over 19 amino acids. V shed 1 base, J shed 5 bases, and the junction held 12 bases outside the gene matches. Germline lookup yields CDR1 SGHAT and CDR2 FQNNGV. The DNA of the CDR3 is TGTGCCAGCAGCTTAGGATGGGCTAGCGGGAGGGCCCGGGACAATGAGCAGTTCTTC. It specifies CASSLGWASGRARDNEQFF.

The chain recombines TRBV18 with TRBJ2-7, with 8 bases fitting TRBD2. The germline CDR1 and CDR2 sequences are KGHSH and LQKENI. The CDR3 spans 15 residues. Unmatched junction bases numbered 6, after V lost 3 bases and J lost 2 bases. This CDR3 reads CASSPGAGVPYEQYF. CDR3 nucleotides: TGTGCCAGCTCACCGGGAGCGGGAGTCCCCTACGAGCAGTACTTC.

The chain employs TRBV4-3 and TRBJ2-1; a possible D gene is TRBD2 (6 bases). The V gene's germline CDR1 is LGHNA and CDR2 YSLEER. V lost 0 bases and J lost 4, with 16 bases in between. The CDR3 extends over 17 amino acids. In DNA form, the CDR3 reads TGCGCCAGCAGCCAAGATTTTGTGGAGGGCGCGTACAATGAGCAGTTCTTC. This codes for CASSQDFVEGAYNEQFF.

In this sample, this clonotype turned up a few times. V and J are TRBV20-1 and TRBJ2-3; 9 nucleotides line up with TRBD2. In germline, CDR1 is DFQATT, CDR2 SNEGSKA (reference sequence). This CDR3 comprises 16 residues. The V segment lost 4 bases and the J segment 1 base; nucleotides outside the gene matches: 9. CDR3 sequence reads: CSATTPSSGGTDTQYF. CDR3 coding DNA: TGCAGTGCTACCACACCATCTAGCGGGGGCACAGATACGCAGTATTTT.

This clonotype was detected only a few times. The chain links TRBV20-1 to TRBJ2-1; TRBD2 matches at 11 bases. Germline V lookup: CDR1 DFQATT, CDR2 SNEGSKA (reference sequence). J gave up 2 bases and V 5 bases, and 8 bases lay outside the gene matches. This CDR3 has 16 residues. The CDR3 region is CSAQGGTSGTYNEQFF. For the CDR3, the DNA is TGCAGTGCTCAAGGGGGGACTAGCGGAACCTACAATGAGCAGTTCTTC.

In this sample, this clonotype turned up a few times. At one end, the junction sequence differs from germline, possibly due to a read error. The chain combines TRBV6-2 or TRBV6-3 with TRBJ2-1; tentatively, D is TRBD2 (7 bases). The CDR3 covers 15 residues. Germline V gene lookup returns CDR1 MNHEY and CDR2 SVGEGT. The CDR3 here is CASTRGTTLSNERFF. The CDR3 DNA reads TGTGCCAGCACTAGGGGGACTACACTTTCTAATGAGCGGTTCTTC.

This clonotype was seen many times. For the CDR3, the DNA is TGTGCCAGCAGCCCCGGGACAAGCACAGATACGCAGTATTTT. Residues: CASSPGTSTDTQYF. The rearrangement links TRBV11-2 to TRBJ2-3, with a possible D match to TRBD1 (6 bases). CDR3 size: 14 residues. Per the germline V gene, CDR1 is SGHAT and CDR2 is FQNNGV. Trimming cost V 5 bases and J 0 bases, with 9 bases left between them.

This clonotype was counted many times. The chain recombines TRBV12-3 or TRBV12-4 with TRBJ1-6; TRBD1 agrees at 7 bases. This CDR3 comprises 14 residues. The V gene end was trimmed by 4 bases and the J gene end by 7 bases; junction bases not matched to a gene: 4. The CDR3 DNA reads TGTGCCAGCAGTTCGACAGGGTACAATTCACCCCTCCACTTT. Amino acids: CASSSTGYNSPLHF.

The chain combines TRBV27 with TRBJ2-1, with TRBD2 matching 8 bases. V lost 6 bases to trimming and J lost 7 bases; unmatched junction nucleotides: 11. Germline values: CDR1 MNHEY, CDR2 SMNVEV (reference sequence). The CDR3 has 15 amino acids. As DNA, the CDR3 is TGTGCCAGCAGCCCGAAGCGGGGGAGTACAAATGAGCAGTTCTTC. It yields the protein CASSPKRGSTNEQFF.

This clonotype came up a few times. The chain joins TRBV29-1 to TRBJ2-7; D call uncertain. V was pared by 6 bases and J by 7 bases, with 10 bases between. The CDR3 contains 10 residues. Germline values: CDR1 SQVTM, CDR2 ANQGSEA. CDR3 in DNA: TGCAGCGTCCGAAGTGGGGAGCAGTACTTC. Translated: CSVRSGEQYF.

This clonotype was seen only a few times. The chain joins TRBV9 to TRBJ2-6; 8 bases match TRBD1. The V and J ends lost 3 bases and 1 base, in that order; junction bases with no gene match: 6. This CDR3 has 17 residues. The germline V gene has CDR1 SGDLS and CDR2 YYNGEE. CDR3 sequence (DNA): TGTGCCAGCAGCGCGGGACAGGCCATATCTGGGGCCAACGTCCTGACTTTC. It yields the protein CASSAGQAISGANVLTF.

The chain couples TRBV6-1 to TRBJ2-5; D call uncertain. Trimming stripped 6 bases from V and 5 bases from J, with 16 bases between. Germline CDR1 MNHNS, CDR2 SASEGT. This CDR3 region has 14 residues. The CDR3 DNA is TGTGCCAGCAGCCAAAGTCGGGTGCGGGAGACCCAGTACTTC. Translating it yields CASSQSRVRETQYF.

Worth noting for this clonotype: This may be a read error, as it is one base from a much larger clone. The rearrangement uses TRBV12-3 or TRBV12-4 and TRBJ2-2; a possible D gene is TRBD2 (6 bases). The length of the CDR3 is 18 residues. The CDR3, as DNA: TGTGCCTGCAGTCCGGGATCCGGGACTCGATCGAACACCGGGGAGCTGTTTTTT. This codes for CACSPGSGTRSNTGELFF.

The CDR3 is CASSQGQRADTQYF. CDR3 DNA sequence: TGCGCCAGCAGCCAGGGACAGAGGGCGGATACGCAGTATTTT. The chain links TRBV4-1 to TRBJ2-3, with 7 bases matching TRBD1. J gave up 6 bases and V 3 bases, and 6 bases lay outside the gene matches. CDR1 is MGHRA and CDR2 is YSYEKL in the germline V gene. This CDR3 has 14 residues.

The rearrangement joins TRBV20-1 to TRBJ1-2; D not resolved. Germline CDR1 and CDR2: DFQATT and SNEGSKA (reference sequence). The CDR3 loop spans 12 amino acids. V lost 3 bases and J lost 4, with 9 bases in between. The CDR3 loop is CSARETAYGYTF. DNA of the CDR3: TGCAGTGCTAGGGAAACTGCCTATGGCTACACCTTC.

A few counts support this clonotype. CDR3 protein: CASSRRDTNTGELFF. CDR3 DNA sequence: TGTGCCAGCAGCCGCCGGGACACGAACACCGGGGAGCTGTTTTTT. The chain carries TRBV7-6 and TRBJ2-2, with D possibly TRBD1 on 6 matching bases. Trimming cost V 5 bases and J 0 bases, with 10 bases left between them. In germline, CDR1 is SGHVS, CDR2 FNYEAQ. The CDR3 loop spans 15 amino acids.

This clonotype was seen a single time. This chain connects TRBV20-1 to TRBJ1-4; TRBD1 might be the D (5 bases). V dropped 3 bases and J dropped 7 bases, with 9 bases sitting between them. The CDR3 has 12 residues. Germline V gene data show CDR1 as DFQATT and CDR2 as SNEGSKA (reference sequence). The CDR3 sequence: CSARGRSEKLFF. Here the CDR3 DNA reads TGCAGTGCTAGGGGGCGGTCTGAAAAACTGTTTTTT.

The chain employs TRBV11-1 and TRBJ2-1, with 10 bases that match TRBD2. The germline gives CDR1 SGHAT, CDR2 FQDESV (reference sequence). V shed 5 bases and J 0 bases; nucleotides not matched to a gene: 16. The CDR3 contains 20 residues. The CDR3 is CASSTQPGTSENSSYNEQFF. The CDR3 coding sequence is TGTGCCAGCAGCACCCAACCCGGGACTAGCGAAAATAGCTCCTACAATGAGCAGTTCTTC.

The gene calls are TRBV20-1 and TRBJ2-7, with TRBD1 matching over 9 bases. The CDR3 length is 15 residues. Trimming cost V 1 base and J 3 bases; bases outside gene matches: 7. CDR1 and CDR2 from the germline V gene are DFQATT and SNEGSKA (reference sequence). In DNA form, the CDR3 reads TGCAGTGCTAGAGCTTTGGGACAGGGTGACTACGAGCAGTACTTC. Amino acids: CSARALGQGDYEQYF.

This clonotype has a handful of counts. The V gene is TRBV29-1, the J gene TRBJ2-7; D is undetermined. V lost 6 bases and J 3 bases, leaving 9 bases between the germline ends. This CDR3 has 11 residues. CDR1 is SQVTM, CDR2 ANQGSEA, per germline. As DNA, the CDR3 is TGCAGCGTAAATAAGGACTACGAGCAGTACTTC. As protein: CSVNKDYEQYF.

The chain employs TRBV5-1 and TRBJ2-1; 9 bases align to TRBD1. Germline CDR1 and CDR2: SGHRS and YFSETQ. The trim removed 2 bases at V and 8 bases at J, leaving 11 bases unmatched. CDR3 size: 16 residues. CDR3 DNA: TGCGCCAGCAGCTTACTCGCCGGGACAGGGTTCGATGAGCAGTTCTTC. Residues: CASSLLAGTGFDEQFF. Combining the CDR3 with reference TRBV5-1 and TRBJ2-1 gives the whole variable domain KAGVTQTPRYLIKTRGQQVTLSCSPISGHRSVSWYQQTPGQGLQFLFEYFSETQRNKGNFPGRFSGRQFSNSRSEMNVSTLELGDSALYLCASSLLAGTGFDEQFFGPGTRLTVL.

The chain joins TRBV15 to TRBJ2-7; no clear D. Germline CDR1 LNHNV, CDR2 YYDKDF (reference sequence). Trimming left V 0 bases short and J 2 bases short, with 8 bases between. This CDR3 has 14 residues. The CDR3 reads CATSRDYGTYEQYF. CDR3 nucleotide sequence: TGTGCCACCAGCAGAGATTATGGGACCTACGAGCAGTACTTC.

This chain uses TRBV6-2 or TRBV6-3 with TRBJ2-7; D uncertain. Germline V lookup: CDR1 MNHEY, CDR2 SVGEGT. V gave up 0 bases and J gave up 2 bases, with 14 bases separating them. The CDR3 is made up of 16 amino acids. The CDR3 nucleotides are TGTGCCAGCAGTTACTCGAGCTCGCCAGGAACCTACGAGCAGTACTTC. It specifies CASSYSSSPGTYEQYF.

This clonotype occurred many times. V and J are TRBV7-2 and TRBJ2-7; TRBD2 might be the D (5 bases). The V end lost 5 bases, the J end lost 2 bases, and 7 bases lay between the germline ends. This CDR3 has 12 residues. Per the germline V gene, CDR1 is SGHTA and CDR2 is FQGNSA. CDR3: CASSHGAYEQYF. For the CDR3, the DNA is TGTGCCAGCAGCCACGGGGCCTACGAGCAGTACTTC.

This clonotype was observed a handful of times. V and J are TRBV7-2 and TRBJ2-3; the D gene is possibly TRBD1 (6 bases). The germline V gene has CDR1 SGHTA and CDR2 FQGNSA. There are 16 residues in the CDR3. Trimming cost V 3 bases and J 2 bases, with 15 bases left between them. In nucleotides, the CDR3 is TGTGCCAGCAGCTTTTTGGGGGCACGACCCACAGATACGCAGTATTTT. It codes for CASSFLGARPTDTQYF. Together with reference TRBV7-2 and TRBJ2-3, the CDR3 gives the full variable domain: GAGVSQSPSNKVTEKGKDVELRCDPISGHTALYWYRQSLGQGLEFLIYFQGNSAPDKSGLPSDRFSAERTGGSVSTLTIQRTQQEDSAVYLCASSFLGARPTDTQYFGPGTRLTVL.